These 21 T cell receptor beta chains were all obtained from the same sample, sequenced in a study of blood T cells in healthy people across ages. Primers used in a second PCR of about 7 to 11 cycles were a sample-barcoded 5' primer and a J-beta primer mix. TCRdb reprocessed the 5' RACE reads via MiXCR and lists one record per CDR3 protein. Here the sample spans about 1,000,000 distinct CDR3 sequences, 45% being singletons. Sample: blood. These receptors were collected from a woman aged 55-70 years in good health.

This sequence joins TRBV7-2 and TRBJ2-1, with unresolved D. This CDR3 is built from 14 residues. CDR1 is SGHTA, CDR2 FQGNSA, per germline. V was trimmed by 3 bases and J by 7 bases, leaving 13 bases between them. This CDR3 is CASSLYQLGNEQFF. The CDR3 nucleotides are TGTGCCAGCAGCTTGTACCAACTGGGGAATGAGCAGTTCTTC.

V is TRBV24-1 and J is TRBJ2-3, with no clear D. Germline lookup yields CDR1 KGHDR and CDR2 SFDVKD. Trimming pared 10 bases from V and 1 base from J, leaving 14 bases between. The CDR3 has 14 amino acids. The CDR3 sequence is CATGSASRTDTQYF. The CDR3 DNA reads TGTGCCACTGGATCCGCCTCTCGCACAGATACGCAGTATTTT.

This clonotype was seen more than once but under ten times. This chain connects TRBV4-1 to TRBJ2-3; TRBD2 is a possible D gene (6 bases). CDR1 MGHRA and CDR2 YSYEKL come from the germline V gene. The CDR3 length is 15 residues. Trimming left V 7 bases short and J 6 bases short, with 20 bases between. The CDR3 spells CASNLAGLSDDTQYF. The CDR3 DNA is TGCGCCAGCAACCTTGCGGGACTTTCCGACGATACGCAGTATTTT.

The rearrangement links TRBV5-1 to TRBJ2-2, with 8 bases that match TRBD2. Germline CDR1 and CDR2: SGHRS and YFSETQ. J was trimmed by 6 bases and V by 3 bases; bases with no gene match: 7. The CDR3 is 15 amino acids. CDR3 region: CASSSGGAESGELFF. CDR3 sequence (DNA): TGCGCCAGCAGCTCCGGGGGGGCCGAATCCGGGGAGCTGTTTTTT.

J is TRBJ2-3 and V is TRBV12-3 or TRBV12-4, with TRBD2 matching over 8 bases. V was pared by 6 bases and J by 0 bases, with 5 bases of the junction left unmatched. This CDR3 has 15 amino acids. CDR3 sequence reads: CASSSLAGSTDTQYF. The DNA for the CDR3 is TGTGCCAGCAGCTCGCTAGCGGGCAGCACAGATACGCAGTATTTT.

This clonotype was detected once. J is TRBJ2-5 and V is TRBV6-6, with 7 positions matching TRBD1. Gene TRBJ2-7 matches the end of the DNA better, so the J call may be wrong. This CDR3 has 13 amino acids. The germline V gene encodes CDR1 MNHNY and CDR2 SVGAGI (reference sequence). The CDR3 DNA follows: TGTGCCAGCAGTCGGGACAGCCAATACGAGCAGTACTTC. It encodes CASSRDSQYEQYF.

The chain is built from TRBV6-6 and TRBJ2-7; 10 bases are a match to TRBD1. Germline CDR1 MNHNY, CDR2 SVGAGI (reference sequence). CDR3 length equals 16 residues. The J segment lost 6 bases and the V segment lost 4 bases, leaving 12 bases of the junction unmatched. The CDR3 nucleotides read TGTGCCAGCAGTTTTACCGACAGGGGGCGAACAGGCGAGCAGTACTTC. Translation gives CASSFTDRGRTGEQYF.

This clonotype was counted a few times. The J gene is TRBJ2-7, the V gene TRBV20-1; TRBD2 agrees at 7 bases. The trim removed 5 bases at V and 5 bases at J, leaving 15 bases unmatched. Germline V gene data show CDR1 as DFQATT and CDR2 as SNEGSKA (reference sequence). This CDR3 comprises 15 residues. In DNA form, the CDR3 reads TGCAGTGCTGGCGGGACGGGGGGAGGTAGGAACGAGCAGTACTTC. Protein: CSAGGTGGGRNEQYF.

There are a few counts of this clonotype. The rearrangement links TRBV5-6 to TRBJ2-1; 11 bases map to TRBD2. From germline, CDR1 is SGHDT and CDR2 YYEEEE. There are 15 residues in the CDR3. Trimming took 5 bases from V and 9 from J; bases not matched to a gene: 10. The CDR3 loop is CASSSRNSGRVEQFF. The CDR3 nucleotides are TGTGCCAGCAGTTCCCGGAATAGCGGGAGGGTTGAGCAGTTCTTC.

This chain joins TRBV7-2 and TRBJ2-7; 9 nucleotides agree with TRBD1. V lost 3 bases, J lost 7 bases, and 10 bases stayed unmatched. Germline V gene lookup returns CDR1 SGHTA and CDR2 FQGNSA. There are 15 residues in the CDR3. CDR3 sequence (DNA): TGTGCCAGCAGCTTGGGACAGGGCCCGTCCTTGGAGCAGTACTTC. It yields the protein CASSLGQGPSLEQYF.

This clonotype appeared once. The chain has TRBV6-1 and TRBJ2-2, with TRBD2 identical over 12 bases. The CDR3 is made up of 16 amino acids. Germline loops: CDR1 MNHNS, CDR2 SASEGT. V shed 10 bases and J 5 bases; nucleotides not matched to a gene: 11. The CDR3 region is CATRPTSGSWTGELFF. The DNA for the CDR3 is TGTGCCACACGTCCGACTAGCGGGAGTTGGACCGGGGAGCTGTTTTTT.

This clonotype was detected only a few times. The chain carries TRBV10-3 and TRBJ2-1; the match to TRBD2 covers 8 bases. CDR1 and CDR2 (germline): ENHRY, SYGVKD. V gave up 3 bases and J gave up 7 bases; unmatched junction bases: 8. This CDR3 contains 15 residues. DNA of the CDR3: TGTGCCATCAGTGACCCCGGAGGACTAGCAAATGAGCAGTTCTTC. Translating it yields CAISDPGGLANEQFF.

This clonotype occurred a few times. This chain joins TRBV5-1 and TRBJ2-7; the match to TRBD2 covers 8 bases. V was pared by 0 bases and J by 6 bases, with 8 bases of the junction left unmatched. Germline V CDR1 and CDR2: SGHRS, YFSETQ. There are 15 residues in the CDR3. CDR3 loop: CASSLESGSWVEQYF. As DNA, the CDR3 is TGCGCCAGCAGCTTGGAAAGCGGGAGTTGGGTCGAGCAGTACTTC.

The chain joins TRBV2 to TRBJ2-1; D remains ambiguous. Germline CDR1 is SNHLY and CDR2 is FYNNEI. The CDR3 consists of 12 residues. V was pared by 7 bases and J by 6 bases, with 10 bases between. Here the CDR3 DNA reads TGTGCCAGCATCAACTCAGTCAATGAGCAGTTCTTC. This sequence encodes CASINSVNEQFF.

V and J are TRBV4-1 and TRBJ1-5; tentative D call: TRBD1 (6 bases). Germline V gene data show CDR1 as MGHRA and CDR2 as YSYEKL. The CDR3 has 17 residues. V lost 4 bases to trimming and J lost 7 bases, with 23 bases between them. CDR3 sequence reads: CASSPHLNRVGGQPQHF. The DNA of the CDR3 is TGCGCCAGCAGCCCCCACTTGAACAGGGTTGGCGGACAGCCCCAGCATTTT.

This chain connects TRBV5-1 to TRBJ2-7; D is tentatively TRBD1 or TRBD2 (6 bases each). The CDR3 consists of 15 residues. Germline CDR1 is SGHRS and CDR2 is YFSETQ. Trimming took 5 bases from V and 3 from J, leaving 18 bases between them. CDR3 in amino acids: CASRGDSRGHYEQYF. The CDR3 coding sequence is TGCGCCAGCAGGGGCGATAGCCGGGGGCACTACGAGCAGTACTTC.

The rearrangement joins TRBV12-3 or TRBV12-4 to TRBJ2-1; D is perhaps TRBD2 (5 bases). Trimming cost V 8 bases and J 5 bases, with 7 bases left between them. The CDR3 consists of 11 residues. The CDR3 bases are TGTGCCAGCGTGGAGGACAATGAGCAGTTCTTC. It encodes CASVEDNEQFF.

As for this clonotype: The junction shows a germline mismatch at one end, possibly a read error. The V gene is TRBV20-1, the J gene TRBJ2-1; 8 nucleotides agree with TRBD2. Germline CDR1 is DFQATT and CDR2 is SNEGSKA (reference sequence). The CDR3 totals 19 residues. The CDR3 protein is CSARDRSTSGFYPYNEQFF. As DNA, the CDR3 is TGCAGTGCTAGAGATCGGAGTACTAGCGGCTTTTATCCCTACAACGAGCAGTTCTTC.

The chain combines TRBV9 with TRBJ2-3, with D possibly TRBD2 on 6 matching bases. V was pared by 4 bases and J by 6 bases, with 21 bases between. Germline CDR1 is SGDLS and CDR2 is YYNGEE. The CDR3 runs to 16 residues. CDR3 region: CASSPEGTPGLDTQYF. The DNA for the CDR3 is TGTGCCAGCAGCCCTGAGGGGACTCCCGGATTGGATACGCAGTATTTT.

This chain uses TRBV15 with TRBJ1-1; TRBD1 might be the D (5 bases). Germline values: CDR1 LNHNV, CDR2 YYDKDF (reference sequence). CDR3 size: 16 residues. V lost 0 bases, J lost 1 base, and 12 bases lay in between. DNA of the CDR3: TGTGCCACCAGCAGAGATACAGGACGGGAGAACACTGAAGCTTTCTTT. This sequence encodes CATSRDTGRENTEAFF.

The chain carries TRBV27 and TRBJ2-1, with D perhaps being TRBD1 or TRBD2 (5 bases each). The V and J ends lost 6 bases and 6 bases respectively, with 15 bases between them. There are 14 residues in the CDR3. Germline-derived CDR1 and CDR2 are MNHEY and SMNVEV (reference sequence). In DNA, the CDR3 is TGTGCCAGCAGCTACGGACCGGGACCCAATGAGCAGTTCTTC. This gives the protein CASSYGPGPNEQFF.